Presented here are 31 T cell receptor beta chains from one specimen sequenced in a study of cytomegalovirus exposure and HLA in healthy donors. The study ran its PCR with 60 Vbeta and 13 Jbeta primers. Assay used: immunoSEQ multiplex PCR; TCRdb lists only in-frame clones, some missing. In the table there are roughly 140,000 clones, over 80% of which are singletons. The sample was PBMCs. Receptor source: a female donor in good health and CMV-seronegative.

V is TRBV7-2 and J is TRBJ1-2; D is uncertain. CDR3 length: 13 amino acids. Germline values: CDR1 SGHTA, CDR2 FQGNSA. Trimming took off 3 bases at V and 2 bases at J, with 7 bases between the two ends. This CDR3 reads CASSFPGNYGYTF. CDR3 bases: TGTGCCAGCAGCTTCCCCGGGAACTATGGCTACACCTTC. Combining the CDR3 with reference TRBV7-2 and TRBJ1-2 gives the whole variable domain GAGVSQSPSNKVTEKGKDVELRCDPISGHTALYWYRQSLGQGLEFLIYFQGNSAPDKSGLPSDRFSAERTGGSVSTLTIQRTQQEDSAVYLCASSFPGNYGYTFGSGTRLTVV.

The genes are TRBV5-1 and TRBJ2-3; TRBD2 might be the D (6 bases). Germline V gives CDR1 SGHRS, CDR2 YFSETQ. V was cut by 0 bases and J by 5 bases, with 13 bases left in between. The CDR3 sequence is 15 residues long. The CDR3 DNA is TGCGCCAGCAGCTTGGGAGGAGGGATTGTAGATACGCAGTATTTT. It encodes CASSLGGGIVDTQYF.

The chain has TRBV7-2 and TRBJ1-4; the match to TRBD1 covers 7 bases. Germline V gene sequence: CDR1 SGHTA, CDR2 FQGNSA. The CDR3 is 15 residues long. V was clipped by 4 bases and J by 8 bases; unmatched bases: 10. This CDR3 reads CASSSPGQRREKLFF. The CDR3 nucleotides read TGTGCCAGCAGCTCGCCGGGACAGCGAAGGGAAAAACTGTTTTTT.

The genes are TRBV19 and TRBJ1-1; D ambiguous. V lost 1 base, J lost 1 base, and 7 bases lay in between. The germline gives CDR1 LNHDA, CDR2 SQIVND (reference sequence). The CDR3 sequence is 14 residues long. CDR3 nucleotide sequence: TGTGCCAGTAGTATAGGACAAACGAACACTGAAGCTTTCTTT. Translation: CASSIGQTNTEAFF.

J is TRBJ1-5 and V is TRBV6-1, with a tentative D call TRBD1 (5 bases). Per the germline V gene, CDR1 is MNHNS and CDR2 is SASEGT. V gave up 8 bases and J gave up 6 bases, with 14 bases separating them. There are 13 residues in the CDR3. Written as DNA, the CDR3 is TGTGCCAGCGTTATGAGGGGAGGTCAGCCCCAGCATTTT. Its translation is CASVMRGGQPQHF.

The chain is built from TRBV6-5 and TRBJ2-7, with D unclear. The CDR3 has 16 residues. V lost 2 bases and J 2 bases, leaving 16 bases between the germline ends. Looked up from germline, CDR1 is MNHEY and CDR2 is SVGAGI. This chain's CDR3 is CASSYPPPAEPYEQYF. The CDR3 DNA sequence: TGTGCCAGCAGTTACCCACCGCCGGCGGAGCCCTACGAGCAGTACTTC.

This clone was recorded only once. The CDR3 DNA reads TGTGCCAGCAGCCAAGGTCGCTTGGCCCCCGGGACTAGTATCACCGGGGAGCTGTTTTTT. Translating it yields CASSQGRLAPGTSITGELFF. V is TRBV4-2 and J is TRBJ2-2; the match to TRBD2 covers 8 bases. Germline CDR1 and CDR2: LGHNA and YNFKEQ. The CDR3 consists of 20 residues. J lost 4 bases, V lost 1 base, and 17 bases had no gene match.

The rearrangement uses TRBV27 and TRBJ1-5; a weak D match, TRBD1 (6 bases). V gave up 2 bases and J gave up 3 bases, with 8 bases separating them. Germline CDR1 and CDR2: MNHEY and SMNVEV (reference sequence). CDR3 length: 14 amino acids. The CDR3 region is CASSLRDTNQPQHF. DNA of the CDR3: TGTGCCAGCAGTTTAAGGGACACCAATCAGCCCCAGCATTTT.

Note on this clone: Lacking the conserved final phenylalanine or tryptophan, this CDR3 likely reflects a read error. The V gene is TRBV30, the J gene TRBJ1-1; D uncertain. The CDR3 covers 12 residues. Trimming removed 4 bases at V and 5 bases at J, with 11 bases between. The germline V gene has CDR1 GTSNPN and CDR2 SVGIG (reference sequence). The DNA for the CDR3 is TGTGCCTGGATTCCGGGAAGGACTGAAGCTTTCGTT. It yields the protein CAWIPGRTEAFV.

This clone was seen a handful of times. The V and J genes are TRBV5-1 and TRBJ2-7; unclear D gene. Germline V gene lookup returns CDR1 SGHRS and CDR2 YFSETQ. V lost 0 bases, J lost 2 bases, and 12 bases lay in between. The CDR3 length is 15 residues. The CDR3 DNA follows: TGCGCCAGCAGCTTGGCCATACAGCCAACCTACGAGCAGTACTTC. This encodes CASSLAIQPTYEQYF.

V and J are TRBV18 and TRBJ1-4, with D hard to call. The length of the CDR3 is 16 residues. Trimming pared 0 bases from V and 1 base from J, leaving 9 bases between. CDR1 is KGHSH, CDR2 LQKENI, per germline. CDR3 region: CASSPPNTLTNEKLFF. Here the CDR3 DNA reads TGTGCCAGCTCACCACCTAACACCTTAACTAATGAAAAACTGTTTTTT.

The chain employs TRBV27 and TRBJ1-1; possible D gene TRBD1, 5 bases. Trimming stripped 6 bases from V and 4 bases from J, with 18 bases between. Per germline, CDR1 MNHEY and CDR2 SMNVEV (reference sequence). The CDR3 runs to 15 residues. The CDR3 sequence: CASSPFGAGPTEAFF. CDR3 nucleotide sequence: TGTGCCAGCAGCCCTTTTGGTGCGGGGCCCACTGAAGCTTTCTTT.

The rearrangement links TRBV29-1 to TRBJ2-5; TRBD2 agrees at 9 bases. V shed 7 bases, J shed 3 bases, and the junction held 9 bases outside the gene matches. The CDR3 is 14 amino acids. Germline lookup yields CDR1 SQVTM and CDR2 ANQGSEA. The DNA of the CDR3 is TGCAGCGCCTCCCAGGGACTAGCCAAAGAGACCCAGTACTTC. Its translation: CSASQGLAKETQYF.

The chain carries TRBV5-1 and TRBJ2-2, with 9 bases matching TRBD1. V gave up 4 bases and J gave up 3 bases; unmatched junction bases: 1. Germline V gives CDR1 SGHRS, CDR2 YFSETQ. This CDR3 comprises 14 residues. The CDR3 coding sequence is TGCGCCAGCAGCGGGACAGGGTACACCGGGGAGCTGTTTTTT. As protein: CASSGTGYTGELFF.

The V call is TRBV9, the J call TRBJ1-1; D is perhaps TRBD1 (6 bases). V gave up 4 bases and J gave up 6 bases, with 13 bases separating them. Per the germline V gene, CDR1 is SGDLS and CDR2 is YYNGEE. This CDR3 has 13 residues. The chain's CDR3 is CASSLEGGAEAFF. The CDR3 DNA sequence: TGTGCCAGCAGCCTAGAAGGGGGTGCTGAAGCTTTCTTT.

This clone came up once. This chain joins TRBV19 and TRBJ1-1; unclear D gene. V shed 4 bases and J shed 8 bases, with 11 bases lying between them. Germline V CDR1 and CDR2: LNHDA, SQIVND (reference sequence). The CDR3 sequence is 12 residues long. CDR3 bases: TGTGCCAGTAGTAGGGCCGACCTAGAAGCTTTCTTT. This encodes CASSRADLEAFF.

V is TRBV5-1 and J is TRBJ2-1; 12 nucleotides line up with TRBD2. V was clipped by 2 bases and J by 3 bases; unmatched bases: 12. CDR3 length: 19 amino acids. Germline lookup yields CDR1 SGHRS and CDR2 YFSETQ. The CDR3 protein is CASSFRTSGNLAGYNEQFF. The DNA of the CDR3 is TGCGCCAGCAGCTTCCGGACTAGCGGGAACCTTGCCGGCTACAATGAGCAGTTCTTC.

V usage is TRBV9 and J usage is TRBJ2-7; D might be TRBD2 (5 bases). Germline CDR1 and CDR2: SGDLS and YYNGEE. Trimming took 3 bases from V and 1 from J, leaving 11 bases between them. The CDR3 has 14 amino acids. In DNA, the CDR3 is TGTGCCAGCAGCGCCGGGGATCATTCCTACGAGCAGTACTTC. This codes for CASSAGDHSYEQYF.

The chain joins TRBV29-1 to TRBJ2-1, with 7 bases that match TRBD2. CDR1 and CDR2 (germline): SQVTM, ANQGSEA. Trimming removed 6 bases from V and 0 bases from J; junction bases left unmatched: 5. The CDR3 is made up of 14 amino acids. CDR3 DNA sequence: TGCAGCGTGAGCGGGATCGGCTCCTACAATGAGCAGTTCTTC. It translates to CSVSGIGSYNEQFF.

V and J are TRBV18 and TRBJ2-5; perhaps TRBD2 as D (6 bases). V was clipped by 4 bases and J by 4 bases, with 10 bases between them. The CDR3 is 13 residues long. From germline, CDR1 is KGHSH and CDR2 LQKENI. CDR3 bases: TGTGCCAGCTCACAGGGACTCGGAGAGACCCAGTACTTC. Residues: CASSQGLGETQYF.

The chain couples TRBV4-1 to TRBJ1-2; 7 bases line up with TRBD1. Trimming at V came to 5 bases and at J to 0 bases, leaving 18 bases not matched to a gene. Germline CDR1 and CDR2: MGHRA and YSYEKL. The CDR3 has 19 amino acids. The CDR3 DNA reads as TGCGCCAGCAGCGAACGAGACAGGGATCTGGTAATAGCTAACTATGGCTACACCTTC. Translation gives CASSERDRDLVIANYGYTF.

This clone has only one observation. This chain connects TRBV9 to TRBJ2-3; maybe TRBD2 (6 bases). V lost 7 bases, J lost 0 bases, and 15 bases lay in between. Looked up from germline, CDR1 is SGDLS and CDR2 is YYNGEE. The CDR3 sequence is 15 residues long. CDR3 residues: CASRGSGTSTDTQYF. CDR3 in DNA: TGTGCCAGCCGGGGGAGCGGTACTAGCACAGATACGCAGTATTTT.

The count of this clone is one. The chain links TRBV28 to TRBJ1-2; the D gene is possibly TRBD1 (5 bases). The CDR3 has 14 amino acids. Germline V lookup: CDR1 MDHEN, CDR2 SYDVKM. Trimming took 3 bases from V and 4 from J, leaving 12 bases between them. This chain's CDR3 is CASSLGGGSYGYTF. DNA of the CDR3: TGTGCCAGCAGTTTGGGCGGGGGGTCCTATGGCTACACCTTC.

The J gene is TRBJ1-5, the V gene TRBV2; TRBD1 matches at 7 bases. With 8 bases clipped from V and 5 bases from J, the junction kept 6 bases outside the gene matches. CDR1 is SNHLY, CDR2 FYNNEI, per germline. The CDR3 extends over 13 amino acids. CDR3 protein: CASLRDSHQPQHF. Written as DNA, the CDR3 is TGTGCCAGCCTCCGGGACAGCCATCAGCCCCAGCATTTT.

This sequence joins TRBV19 and TRBJ1-1; D unresolved. The CDR3 has 13 residues. CDR1 and CDR2 (germline): LNHDA, SQIVND (reference sequence). Deletions cut 3 bases from V and 4 bases from J, with 9 bases between. For the CDR3, the DNA is TGTGCCAGTAGTATTCGGGTCGTCACTGAAGCTTTCTTT. Amino acids: CASSIRVVTEAFF.

This clone came up once. V usage is TRBV2 and J usage is TRBJ2-1, with TRBD1 identical over 12 bases. V was clipped by 7 bases and J by 7 bases; unmatched bases: 20. CDR1 SNHLY and CDR2 FYNNEI come from the germline V gene. The CDR3 spans 19 residues. The CDR3 sequence is CASIRDRGRLGLGRNEQFF. The CDR3 DNA sequence: TGTGCCAGCATTAGGGACAGGGGGCGATTGGGACTAGGGAGGAATGAGCAGTTCTTC.

This chain joins TRBV27 and TRBJ1-1; possible D gene TRBD1, 5 bases. V was trimmed by 2 bases and J by 2 bases, leaving 12 bases between them. The length of the CDR3 is 15 residues. The germline V gene encodes CDR1 MNHEY and CDR2 SMNVEV (reference sequence). Here the CDR3 reads CASSLNPGKNTEAFF. The CDR3 nucleotides are TGTGCCAGCAGTTTAAACCCAGGGAAAAACACTGAAGCTTTCTTT.

The V gene is TRBV19, the J gene TRBJ2-7; perhaps TRBD1 as D (5 bases). Germline CDR1 is LNHDA and CDR2 is SQIVND (reference sequence). The CDR3 runs to 14 residues. Trimming took off 0 bases at V and 3 bases at J, with 9 bases between the two ends. The CDR3 spells CASSIEAGIYEQYF. In DNA, the CDR3 is TGTGCCAGTAGTATAGAGGCAGGGATCTACGAGCAGTACTTC.

The chain uses TRBV9 and TRBJ2-5; 10 nucleotides agree with TRBD2. The CDR3 is made up of 16 amino acids. Germline values: CDR1 SGDLS, CDR2 YYNGEE. Unmatched junction bases numbered 7, after V lost 3 bases and J lost 2 bases. CDR3 in DNA: TGTGCCAGCAGCGCCGGACTAGCGGCCAATCAAGAGACCCAGTACTTC. Encoded protein: CASSAGLAANQETQYF.

The chain combines TRBV5-1 with TRBJ2-5; TRBD2 matches 7 bases. The germline CDR1 and CDR2 sequences are SGHRS and YFSETQ. J gave up 1 base and V 1 base, and 4 bases lay outside the gene matches. The CDR3 consists of 15 residues. The CDR3 is CASSLQSSGQETQYF. CDR3 nucleotide sequence: TGCGCCAGCAGCTTGCAGTCTAGCGGCCAAGAGACCCAGTACTTC.

The V and J genes are TRBV5-6 and TRBJ2-7; perhaps TRBD2 as D (6 bases). CDR1 SGHDT and CDR2 YYEEEE come from the germline V gene. V lost 3 bases and J 4 bases, leaving 20 bases between the germline ends. The CDR3 runs to 16 residues. The CDR3, as DNA: TGTGCCAGCAGCTGGGGGTTTCAGGCCCGGGGGTACGAGCAGTACTTC. Encoded protein: CASSWGFQARGYEQYF.